Listed below are T cell receptor beta chains from one sample, sequenced in a study of blood T cell repertoires in COVID-19. The assay was immunoSEQ multiplex PCR, and TCRdb's table has in-frame clones only and misses some. The sample contains roughly 59,000 clones, around 85% of which appear only once. Sequenced: peripheral blood. These receptors were collected from a human donor in a cohort sampled during active COVID-19. Both conserved end residues are part of each CDR3. The D gene is left open where the match is weak. Some rows have no size entry. The others give once, few or many, or a class for an expanded clone.

D	V	J	size	CDR3	DNA
TRBD1	TRBV19	TRBJ1-6	-	CATGTGGGDSPLHF	TGTGCCACGGGGACAGGGGGAGGCGATTCACCCCTCCACTTT
TRBD1	TRBV27	TRBJ2-7	few	CASRTTGGGKYF	TGTGCCAGCAGGACTACAGGGGGCGGGAAGTACTTC
-	TRBV6-6	TRBJ2-1	few	CASRPRLASPYNEQFF	TGTGCCAGCAGGCCCCGACTTGCTAGCCCCTACAATGAGCAGTTCTTC
-	TRBV13	TRBJ2-7	-	CASSLGGSISYEQYF	TGTGCCAGCAGCTTAGGGGGCAGTATCTCCTACGAGCAGTACTTC
-	TRBV29-1	TRBJ1-1	-	CSVDPAGYYTEAFF	TGCAGCGTTGATCCCGCGGGCTACTACACTGAAGCTTTCTTT
-	TRBV6-2/TRBV6-3	TRBJ2-6	-	CASSPVSTSGANVLTF	TGTGCCAGCAGTCCCGTCTCAACTTCTGGGGCCAACGTCCTGACTTTC
TRBD1	TRBV4-2	TRBJ2-7	once	CASSSSSGQGAYEQYF	TGTGCCAGCAGCTCAAGTTCGGGACAGGGTGCGTACGAGCAGTACTTC
-	TRBV11-2	TRBJ1-1	-	CASSPGTGETEAFF	TGTGCCAGCAGCCCAGGGACGGGGGAAACTGAAGCTTTCTTT
TRBD1	TRBV5-6	TRBJ2-1	-	CASSPIQGAGNEQFF	TGTGCCAGCAGCCCTATACAGGGGGCGGGTAATGAGCAGTTCTTC
TRBD1	TRBV28	TRBJ2-1	-	CASGYDRESSYNEQFF	TGTGCCAGCGGCTATGACAGGGAGAGCTCCTACAATGAGCAGTTCTTC
TRBD1	TRBV30	TRBJ1-4	-	CAWSAYRGEKLFF	TGTGCCTGGAGTGCATACAGGGGTGAAAAACTGTTTTTT
TRBD1	TRBV4-3	TRBJ1-4	-	CASSQVFSGQGAYNEKLFF	TGCGCCAGCAGCCAAGTCTTTTCCGGCCAGGGGGCGTACAATGAAAAACTGTTTTTT
-	TRBV6-2/TRBV6-3	TRBJ1-2	-	CASSSEDRRLYGYTF	TGTGCCAGCAGTTCCGAAGACAGGCGCCTCTATGGCTACACCTTC
-	TRBV28	TRBJ1-6	-	CASSLLSFSPLHF	TGTGCCAGCAGTTTATTATCGTTTTCACCCCTCCACTTT
TRBD2	TRBV3-1/TRBV3-2	TRBJ2-7	-	CASSHLPGLAGSHEQYF	TGTGCCAGCAGCCATCTCCCGGGACTAGCGGGATCACACGAGCAGTACTTC
TRBD2	TRBV6-2/TRBV6-3	TRBJ2-3	once	CASSYGAGGTDTQYF	TGTGCCAGCAGTTATGGAGCCGGGGGGACAGATACGCAGTATTTT
TRBD2	TRBV18	TRBJ2-5	once	CTSSSGRAPETQYF	TGTACCAGCTCAAGCGGGAGGGCGCCTGAGACCCAGTACTTC
-	TRBV9	TRBJ2-5	-	CASSAAGQLGETQYF	TGTGCCAGCAGCGCCGCGGGACAGTTGGGAGAGACCCAGTACTTC
-	TRBV7-2	TRBJ2-5	-	CASSRQRSLETQYF	TGTGCCAGCAGCCGGCAGCGGAGCCTTGAGACCCAGTACTTC
-	TRBV7-8	TRBJ2-5	-	CASRYQAGRQETQYF	TGTGCCAGCAGATACCAGGCGGGGCGCCAAGAGACCCAGTACTTC
TRBD1	TRBV27	TRBJ1-5	-	CASSLGQGPHQPQHF	TGTGCCAGCAGTTTAGGACAGGGGCCCCATCAGCCCCAGCATTTT
TRBD2	TRBV27	TRBJ2-2	-	CASSWTSEVQGELFF	TGTGCCAGCAGTTGGACTAGCGAGGTACAGGGGGAGCTGTTTTTT
-	TRBV18	TRBJ1-5	few	CASSPQAGNQPQHF	TGTGCCAGCTCACCACAAGCGGGCAATCAGCCCCAGCATTTT
-	TRBV20-1	TRBJ1-2	-	CSARWAAGYTF	TGCAGTGCTAGATGGGCAGCTGGCTACACCTTC
-	TRBV5-1	TRBJ2-2	-	CASSSGDPNTGELFF	TGCGCCAGCAGCTCGGGGGACCCGAACACCGGGGAGCTGTTTTTT
TRBD1	TRBV27	TRBJ2-1	-	CASSRWTGDNEQFF	TGTGCCAGCAGTCGATGGACAGGGGACAATGAGCAGTTCTTC
TRBD2	TRBV6-1	TRBJ2-2	-	CASSEFRTSGSYTGELFF	TGTGCCAGCAGTGAGTTTCGGACTAGCGGGAGCTACACCGGGGAGCTGTTTTTT
TRBD1	TRBV19	TRBJ1-1	few	CASSIETGGSEAFF	TGTGCCAGTAGTATAGAGACAGGGGGCTCTGAAGCTTTCTTT
-	TRBV27	TRBJ1-5	-	CASSLSYVEGRAQHF	TGTGCCAGCAGTTTATCGTACGTGGAGGGTAGAGCCCAGCATTTT
-	TRBV11-2	TRBJ2-1	-	CASSPIRGTSYNEQFF	TGTGCCAGCAGCCCCATACGCGGGACCTCCTACAATGAGCAGTTCTTC
TRBD2	TRBV30	TRBJ2-7	-	CAWSSEPGTSGTYEQYF	TGTGCCTGGAGTTCAGAACCCGGGACTAGCGGGACCTACGAGCAGTACTTC
TRBD2	TRBV3-1/TRBV3-2	TRBJ2-3	once	CASSPRSLAGRADTQYF	TGTGCCAGCAGCCCGCGTTCACTAGCGGGGAGGGCAGATACGCAGTATTTT
-	TRBV5-6	TRBJ2-3	-	CASTQGIADTQYF	TGTGCCAGCACTCAGGGCATCGCAGATACGCAGTATTTT